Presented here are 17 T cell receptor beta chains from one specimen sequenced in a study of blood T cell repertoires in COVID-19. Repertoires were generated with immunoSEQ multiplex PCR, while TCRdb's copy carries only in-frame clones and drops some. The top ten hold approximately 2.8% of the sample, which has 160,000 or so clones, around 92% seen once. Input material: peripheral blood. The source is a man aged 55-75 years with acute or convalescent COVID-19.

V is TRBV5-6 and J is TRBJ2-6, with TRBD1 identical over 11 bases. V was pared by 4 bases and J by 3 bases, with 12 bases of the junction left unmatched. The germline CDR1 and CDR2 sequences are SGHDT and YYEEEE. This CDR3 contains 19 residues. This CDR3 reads CASSKTWTGGAGGANVLTF. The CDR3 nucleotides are TGTGCCAGCAGCAAAACCTGGACAGGGGGCGCGGGTGGGGCCAACGTCCTGACTTTC. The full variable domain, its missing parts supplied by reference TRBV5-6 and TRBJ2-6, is DAGVTQSPTHLIKTRGQQVTLRCSPKSGHDTVSWYQQALGQGPQFIFQYYEEEERQRGNFPDRFSGHQFPNYSSELNVNALLLGDSALYLCASSKTWTGGAGGANVLTFGAGSRLTVL.

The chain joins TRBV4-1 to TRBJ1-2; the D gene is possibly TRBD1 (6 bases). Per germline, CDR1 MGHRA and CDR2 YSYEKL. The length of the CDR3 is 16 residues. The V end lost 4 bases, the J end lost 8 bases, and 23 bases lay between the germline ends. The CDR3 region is CASSREESAQGLGYTF. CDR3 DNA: TGCGCCAGCAGCCGGGAAGAGTCGGCACAGGGATTAGGCTACACCTTC.

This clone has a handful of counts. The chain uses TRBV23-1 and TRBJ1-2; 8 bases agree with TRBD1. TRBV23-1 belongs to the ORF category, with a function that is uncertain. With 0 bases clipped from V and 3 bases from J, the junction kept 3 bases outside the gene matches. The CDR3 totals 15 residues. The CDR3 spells CASSQSPGQDYGYTF. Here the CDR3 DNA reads TGCGCCAGCAGTCAATCGCCGGGACAGGACTATGGCTACACCTTC.

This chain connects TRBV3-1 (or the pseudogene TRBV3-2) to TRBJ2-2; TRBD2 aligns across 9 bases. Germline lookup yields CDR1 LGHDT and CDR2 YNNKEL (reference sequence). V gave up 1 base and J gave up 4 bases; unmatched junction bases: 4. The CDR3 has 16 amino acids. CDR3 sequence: CASSQALAGITGELFF. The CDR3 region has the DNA TGTGCCAGCAGCCAAGCCCTAGCGGGGATCACCGGGGAGCTGTTTTTT.

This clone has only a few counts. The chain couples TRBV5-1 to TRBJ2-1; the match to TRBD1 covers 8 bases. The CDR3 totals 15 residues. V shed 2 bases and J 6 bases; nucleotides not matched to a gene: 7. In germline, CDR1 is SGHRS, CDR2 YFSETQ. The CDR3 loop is CASSLGDRRGNEQFF. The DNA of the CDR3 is TGCGCCAGCAGCTTAGGGGACAGGCGCGGCAATGAGCAGTTCTTC.

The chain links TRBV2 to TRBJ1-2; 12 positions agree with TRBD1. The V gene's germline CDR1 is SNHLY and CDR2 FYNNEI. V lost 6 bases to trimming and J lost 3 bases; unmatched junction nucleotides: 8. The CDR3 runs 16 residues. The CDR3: CASSAGTGGYDYGYTF. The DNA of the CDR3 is TGTGCCAGCAGCGCCGGGACAGGGGGCTACGACTATGGCTACACCTTC.

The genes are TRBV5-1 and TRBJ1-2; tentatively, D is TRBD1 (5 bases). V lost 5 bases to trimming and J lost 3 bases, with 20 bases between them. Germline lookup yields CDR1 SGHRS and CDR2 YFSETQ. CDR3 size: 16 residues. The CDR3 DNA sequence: TGCGCCAGCAGACCCATGGCGGGCCGGGGGGACTATGGCTACACCTTC. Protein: CASRPMAGRGDYGYTF.

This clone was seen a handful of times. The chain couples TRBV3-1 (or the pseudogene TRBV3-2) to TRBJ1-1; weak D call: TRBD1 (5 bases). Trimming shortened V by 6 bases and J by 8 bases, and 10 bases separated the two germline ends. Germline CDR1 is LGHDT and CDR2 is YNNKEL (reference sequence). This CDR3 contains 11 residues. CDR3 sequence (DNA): TGTGCCAGCAGGGGGGGGATGGAAGCTTTCTTT. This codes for CASRGGMEAFF.

The CDR3 DNA reads as TGTGCCAGCTCCCCGACAGCTAACAATCAGCCCCAGCATTTT. Protein: CASSPTANNQPQHF. The chain couples TRBV18 to TRBJ1-5; a weak D match, TRBD1 (5 bases). The CDR3 sequence is 14 residues long. The germline V gene has CDR1 KGHSH and CDR2 LQKENI. V lost 6 bases and J lost 3, with 12 bases in between.

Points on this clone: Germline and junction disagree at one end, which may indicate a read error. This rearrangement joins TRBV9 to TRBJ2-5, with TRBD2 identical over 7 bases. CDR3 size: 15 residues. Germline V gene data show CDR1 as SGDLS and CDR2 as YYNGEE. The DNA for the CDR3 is TGTGCCAGCAACGCTCCCGGGGGGAGCCAAGAGACCCAGCACTTC. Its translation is CASNAPGGSQETQHF.

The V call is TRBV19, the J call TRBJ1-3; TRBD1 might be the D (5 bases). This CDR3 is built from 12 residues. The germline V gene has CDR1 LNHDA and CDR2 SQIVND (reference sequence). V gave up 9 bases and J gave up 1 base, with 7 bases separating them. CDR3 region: CASGGSGNTIYF. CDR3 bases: TGTGCCAGCGGGGGTTCTGGAAACACCATATATTTT.

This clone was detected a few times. The CDR3 DNA follows: TGTGCCAGAAGCTCCTGGACAGGGAATGGCTACACCTTC. This sequence encodes CARSSWTGNGYTF. The chain combines TRBV5-3 with TRBJ1-2; 8 nucleotides match TRBD1. TRBV5-3 is designated an ORF whose function remains uncertain. V was clipped by 3 bases and J by 6 bases; unmatched bases: 4. This CDR3 has 13 residues.

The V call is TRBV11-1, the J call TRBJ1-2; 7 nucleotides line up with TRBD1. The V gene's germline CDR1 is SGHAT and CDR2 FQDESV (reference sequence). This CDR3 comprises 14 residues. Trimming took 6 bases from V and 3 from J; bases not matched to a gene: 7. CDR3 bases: TGTGCCAGCAGGCTCTCGGGGACAGACTATGGCTACACCTTC. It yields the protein CASRLSGTDYGYTF.

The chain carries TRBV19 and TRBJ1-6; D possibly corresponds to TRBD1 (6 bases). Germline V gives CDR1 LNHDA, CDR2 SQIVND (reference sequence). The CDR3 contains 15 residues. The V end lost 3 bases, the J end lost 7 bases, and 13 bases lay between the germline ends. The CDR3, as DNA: TGTGCCAGTAGTATCTGGACAGCCCGAAATTCACCCCTCCACTTT. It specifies CASSIWTARNSPLHF.

CDR3 in amino acids: CASSYGRNTEAFF. The CDR3 DNA follows: TGTGCCAGCAGTTACGGGAGGAACACTGAAGCTTTCTTT. V usage is TRBV6-2 or TRBV6-3 and J usage is TRBJ1-1, with no clear D. V dropped 2 bases and J dropped 1 base, with 5 bases sitting between them. Germline V gene data show CDR1 as MNHEY and CDR2 as SVGEGT. The CDR3 length is 13 residues.

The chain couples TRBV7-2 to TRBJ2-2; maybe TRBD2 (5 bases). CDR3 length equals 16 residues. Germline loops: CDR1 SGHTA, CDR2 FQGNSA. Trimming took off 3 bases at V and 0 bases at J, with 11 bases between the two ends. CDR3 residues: CASSFGLAANTGELFF. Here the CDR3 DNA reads TGTGCCAGCAGCTTCGGACTCGCCGCGAACACCGGGGAGCTGTTTTTT.

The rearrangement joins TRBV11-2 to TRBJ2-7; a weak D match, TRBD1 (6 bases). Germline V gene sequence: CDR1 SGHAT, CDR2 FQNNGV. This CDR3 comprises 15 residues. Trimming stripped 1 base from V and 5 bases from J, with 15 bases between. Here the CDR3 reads CASSLVHRGMHEQYF. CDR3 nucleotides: TGTGCCAGCAGCTTAGTACATAGGGGGATGCACGAGCAGTACTTC.